This T cell receptor (beta chain) was observed in a study of T-cell memory formation after mild COVID-19. TCRdb used MiXCR to reprocess the 5' RACE reads, holding one entry per CDR3 protein. This sample yields around 340,000 distinct CDR3 sequences, of which 13% are seen a single time; 20% to 25% belongs to the top ten. Source material: PBMCs or a T cell subset sorted from them (not recorded which). The source is a man between 18 and 29 years old who had mild COVID-19 (a few samples of this study predate the infection). Cell type and time point are not known.

CDR3 coding DNA: TGTGCCAGCAGCGGGCGGGAGGGCCGCACCGGGGAGCTGTTTTTT. It encodes CASSGREGRTGELFF. The genes are TRBV5-8 and TRBJ2-2; the match to TRBD2 covers 9 bases. Germline loops: CDR1 SGHTS, CDR2 YDEGEE. The trim removed 4 bases at V and 4 bases at J, leaving 5 bases unmatched. This CDR3 has 15 amino acids.